This T cell receptor (beta chain) was sequenced in a study of cytomegalovirus exposure and HLA in healthy donors. Whole-study results and caveats: TCR beta V- and J-gene trimming, according to a later analysis, was linked to a missense DCLRE1C variant. The analysis excluded some indistinguishable V segments, including TRBV6-2 and TRBV6-3. Cytomegalovirus-associated TCR beta chains were listed, numbering under 200.

It was with 60 Vbeta and 13 Jbeta primers that the PCR ran. Only in-frame clones appear in the TCRdb table, and some are missing; sequencing was by immunoSEQ multiplex PCR. Found here are fewer than 250,000 clones, more than 65% of them singletons; the top ten hold approximately 3.6%. Germline loops: CDR1 SGHAT, CDR2 FQNNGV. The CDR3 sequence is 13 residues long. The V gene lost 1 base and the J gene lost 6 bases, with 10 bases spanning the gap. As concerns this clone: Its antigen remains unknown.

This chain joins TRBV11-2 and TRBJ2-7, with a possible D match to TRBD2 (6 bases). Sequencing was performed on PBMCs. This sequence was found in a man aged 35-49 years in good health and CMV-seropositive. The DNA for the CDR3 is TGTGCCAGCAGCTTAGTGAAGGAGGGCGAGCAGTACTTC. It codes for CASSLVKEGEQYF.